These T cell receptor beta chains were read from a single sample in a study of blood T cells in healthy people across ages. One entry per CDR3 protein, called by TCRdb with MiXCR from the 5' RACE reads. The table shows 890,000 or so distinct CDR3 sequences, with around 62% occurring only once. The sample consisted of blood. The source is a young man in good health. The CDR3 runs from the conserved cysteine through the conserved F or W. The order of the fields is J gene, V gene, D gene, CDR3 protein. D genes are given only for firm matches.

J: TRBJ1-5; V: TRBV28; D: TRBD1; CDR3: CASRHKDRGSNQPQHF
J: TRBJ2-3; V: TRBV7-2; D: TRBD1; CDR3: CASSLEGGPPDTQYF
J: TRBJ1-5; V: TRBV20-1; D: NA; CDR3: CSARDYRTSGSNQPQHF
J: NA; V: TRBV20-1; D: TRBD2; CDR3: CSALTPSGGGYEQYF
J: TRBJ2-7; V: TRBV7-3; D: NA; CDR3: CARHRADEQYF
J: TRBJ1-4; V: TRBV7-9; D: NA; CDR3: CASKAGADEKLFF
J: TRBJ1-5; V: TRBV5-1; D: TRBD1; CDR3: CASSLGAGTEGQPQHF
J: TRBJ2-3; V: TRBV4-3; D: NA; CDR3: CASSQDIVSTDTQYF
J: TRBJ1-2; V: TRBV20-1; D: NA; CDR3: CSARDSKLGVNYGYTF
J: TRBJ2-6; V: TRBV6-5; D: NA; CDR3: CASSYDSRSGANVLTF
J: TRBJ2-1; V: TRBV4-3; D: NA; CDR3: CASSQVVGGEQFF
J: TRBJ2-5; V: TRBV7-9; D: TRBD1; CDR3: CASSSREDGDRGKTQYF
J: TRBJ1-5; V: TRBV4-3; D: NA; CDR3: CASSQVELGTDQPQHF
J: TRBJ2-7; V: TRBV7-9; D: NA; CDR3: CASSPGSGTPYEQYF
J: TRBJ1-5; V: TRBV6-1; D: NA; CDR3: CASRARVGKRADGQPQHF
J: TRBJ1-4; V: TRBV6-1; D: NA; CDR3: CATNRVRDEKLFF
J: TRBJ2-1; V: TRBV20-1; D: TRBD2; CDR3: CSANSGGASGEQFF
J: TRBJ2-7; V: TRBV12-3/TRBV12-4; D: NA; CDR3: CASSLVGAYEQYF
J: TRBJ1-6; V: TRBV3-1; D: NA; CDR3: CASSQEYTISPLHF
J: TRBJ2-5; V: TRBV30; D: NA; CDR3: CAWSGDKETQYF
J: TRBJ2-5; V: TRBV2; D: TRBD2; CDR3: CASTATSGVQETQYF
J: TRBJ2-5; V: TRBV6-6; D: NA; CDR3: CASSSGSPGEQYF
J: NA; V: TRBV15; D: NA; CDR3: CATSRDLLQGGLSYEQYF
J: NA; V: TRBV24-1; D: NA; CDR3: CATSDFRETQYF
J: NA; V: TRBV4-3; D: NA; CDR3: CASSQDGSHDEQYF
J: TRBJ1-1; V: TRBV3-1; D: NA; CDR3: CASSQDRGSHLNTEAFF
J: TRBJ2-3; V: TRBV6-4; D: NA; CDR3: CASSEQGPDTQYF
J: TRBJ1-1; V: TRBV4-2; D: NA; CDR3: CASSQESGAEAFF
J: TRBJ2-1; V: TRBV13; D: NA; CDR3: CASSPLRGLRNEQFF
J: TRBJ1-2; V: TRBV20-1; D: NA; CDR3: CSAETATANYGYTF
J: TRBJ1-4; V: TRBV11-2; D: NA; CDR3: CASSEEDRWEKLFF
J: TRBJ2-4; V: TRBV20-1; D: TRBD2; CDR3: CSASLAGAIAKNIQYF
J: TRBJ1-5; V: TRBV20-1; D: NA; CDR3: CSARRFSNQPQHF
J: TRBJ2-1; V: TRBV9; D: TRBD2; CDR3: CASSGQAGGAGNEQFF
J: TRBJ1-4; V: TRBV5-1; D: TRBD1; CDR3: CASSTGQTGSNEKLFF
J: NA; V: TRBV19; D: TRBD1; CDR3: CASSIGGQGISEQYF
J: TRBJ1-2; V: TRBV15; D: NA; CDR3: CATSRPDGLSIEVTF
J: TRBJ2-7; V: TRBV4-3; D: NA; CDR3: CASSQNLHRLNEQYF
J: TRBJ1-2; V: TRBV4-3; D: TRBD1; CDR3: CASSPIGQGDYGYTF
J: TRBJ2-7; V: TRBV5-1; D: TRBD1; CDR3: CASSLSGPPLDRGSSYEQYF
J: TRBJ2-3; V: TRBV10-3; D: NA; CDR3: CAISGNRATDTQYF
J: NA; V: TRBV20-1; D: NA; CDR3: CSARDQQLVYEQYF
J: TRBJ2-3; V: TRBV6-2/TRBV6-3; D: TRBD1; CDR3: CASTWTGASTDTQYF
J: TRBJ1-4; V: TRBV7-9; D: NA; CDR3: CASSLSGAFEKLFF
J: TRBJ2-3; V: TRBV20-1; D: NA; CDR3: CSASHRGYSVASTDTQYF
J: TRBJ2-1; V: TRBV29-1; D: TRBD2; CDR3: CSVATTGGGGEQFF
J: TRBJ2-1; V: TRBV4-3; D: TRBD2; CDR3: CASSQMMVAGFNEQFF
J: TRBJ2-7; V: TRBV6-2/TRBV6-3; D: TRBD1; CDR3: CASMRRDRGSYEQYF
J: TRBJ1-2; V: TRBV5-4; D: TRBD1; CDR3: CASSYEPDRPEGYTF
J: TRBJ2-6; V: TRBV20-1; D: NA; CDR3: CSAREGSAFSGASVLTF
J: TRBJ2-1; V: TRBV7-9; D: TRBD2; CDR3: CASSLRTSGASNEQFF
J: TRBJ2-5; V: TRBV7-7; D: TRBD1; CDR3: CASSYQTGSPETQYF
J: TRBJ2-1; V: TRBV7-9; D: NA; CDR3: CASSARDKSNEQFF
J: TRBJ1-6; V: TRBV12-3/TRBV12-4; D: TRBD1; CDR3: CASSSAGYRGGSPLHF
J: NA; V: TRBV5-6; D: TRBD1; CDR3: CASRNGQGVSYEQYF
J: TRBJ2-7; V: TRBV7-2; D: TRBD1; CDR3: CASSAQQGPPHEQYF
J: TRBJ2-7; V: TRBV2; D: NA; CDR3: CASSEARLAAYEQYF
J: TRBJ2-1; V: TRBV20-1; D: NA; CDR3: CSARGRSTYNEQFF
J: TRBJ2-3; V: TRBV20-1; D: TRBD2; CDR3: CSASGAGGRFLEYF